This is a list of T cell receptor beta chains from one sample in a study of shared T cell receptors in the human thymus. Repertoires were generated with immunoSEQ multiplex PCR, while TCRdb's copy carries only in-frame clones and drops some. The sample holds about 660,000 clones, 70% to 90% seen once. The sample was also linked to a second study, of human thymus T cells.

Specimen: thymocytes. Source of these receptors: a boy under three years old with a congenital heart defect. Each CDR3 is given with its conserved first and last residue. Fields, in order: clone size, V gene, J gene, CDR3 protein. Only part of the rows carry a size: once, few, many, or a class if the clone is expanded.

abundance: .
v_gene: TRBV19
j_gene: TRBJ1-4
CDR3aa: CASSMRYQGEKLFF

abundance: .
v_gene: TRBV7-9
j_gene: TRBJ2-1
CDR3aa: CASSFRLNEQFF

abundance: .
v_gene: TRBV14
j_gene: TRBJ2-1
CDR3aa: CASSQESEKTQLCDEQFF

abundance: .
v_gene: TRBV14
j_gene: TRBJ1-4
CDR3aa: CASSQAGGGGNEKLFF

abundance: .
v_gene: TRBV5-1
j_gene: TRBJ2-3
CDR3aa: CASSPEEDTDTQYF

abundance: .
v_gene: TRBV4-1
j_gene: TRBJ2-1
CDR3aa: CASSQEVSDEQFF

abundance: .
v_gene: TRBV5-6
j_gene: TRBJ2-7
CDR3aa: CAPRVGHVVYEQYF

abundance: few
v_gene: TRBV6-9
j_gene: TRBJ2-7
CDR3aa: CASLAAPTYEQYF

abundance: .
v_gene: TRBV5-1
j_gene: TRBJ2-5
CDR3aa: CASSPGTSGSPPETQYF

abundance: .
v_gene: TRBV27
j_gene: TRBJ2-1
CDR3aa: CASGRTSGRFHEQFF

abundance: .
v_gene: TRBV6-5
j_gene: TRBJ2-7
CDR3aa: CASSYGGASDEQYF

abundance: .
v_gene: TRBV27
j_gene: TRBJ2-7
CDR3aa: CASSLSRCAAAKQYF

abundance: .
v_gene: TRBV28
j_gene: TRBJ2-7
CDR3aa: CASSPRDSLPHEQYF

abundance: .
v_gene: TRBV7-9
j_gene: TRBJ2-2
CDR3aa: CASSLVQGPGELFF

abundance: .
v_gene: TRBV27
j_gene: TRBJ2-2
CDR3aa: CASSPGTGQNTGELFF